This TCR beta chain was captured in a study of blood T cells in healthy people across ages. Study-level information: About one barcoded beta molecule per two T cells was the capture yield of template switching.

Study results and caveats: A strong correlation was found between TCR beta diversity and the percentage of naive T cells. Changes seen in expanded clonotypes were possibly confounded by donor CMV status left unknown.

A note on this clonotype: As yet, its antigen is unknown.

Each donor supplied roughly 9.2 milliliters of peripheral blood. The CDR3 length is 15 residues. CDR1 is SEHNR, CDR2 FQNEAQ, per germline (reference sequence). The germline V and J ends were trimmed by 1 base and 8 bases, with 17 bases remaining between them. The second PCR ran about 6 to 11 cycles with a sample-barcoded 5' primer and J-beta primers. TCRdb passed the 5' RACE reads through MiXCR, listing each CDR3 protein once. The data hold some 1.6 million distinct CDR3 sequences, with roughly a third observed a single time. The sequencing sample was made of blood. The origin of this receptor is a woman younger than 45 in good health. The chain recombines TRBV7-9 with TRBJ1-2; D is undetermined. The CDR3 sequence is CASSLVGGSEVGYTF. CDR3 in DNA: TGTGCCAGCAGCTTAGTGGGCGGCTCTGAAGTGGGCTACACCTTC. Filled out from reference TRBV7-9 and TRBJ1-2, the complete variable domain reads DTGVSQNPRHKITKRGQNVTFRCDPISEHNRLYWYRQTLGQGPEFLTYFQNEAQLEKSRLLSDRFSAERPKGSFSTLEIQRTEQGDSAMYLCASSLVGGSEVGYTFGSGTRLTVV.